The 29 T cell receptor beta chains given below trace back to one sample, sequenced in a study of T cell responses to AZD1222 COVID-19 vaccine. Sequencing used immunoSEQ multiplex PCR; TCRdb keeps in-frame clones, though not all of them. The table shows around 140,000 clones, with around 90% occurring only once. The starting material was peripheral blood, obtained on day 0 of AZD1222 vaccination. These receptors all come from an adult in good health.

The CDR3 loop reads CASRGGGTEAFF. Here the CDR3 DNA reads TGTGCCAGCAGGGGCGGGGGGACTGAAGCTTTCTTT. The J gene is TRBJ1-1, the V gene TRBV2; maybe TRBD1 (5 bases). The CDR3 extends over 12 amino acids. V was clipped by 6 bases and J by 5 bases, with 10 bases between them. In germline, CDR1 is SNHLY, CDR2 FYNNEI. The full variable domain, with the rest looked up from reference TRBV2 and TRBJ1-1, is EPEVTQTPSHQVTQMGQEVILRCVPISNHLYFYWYRQILGQKVEFLVSFYNNEISEKSEIFDDQFSVERPDGSNFTLKIRSTKLEDSAMYFCASRGGGTEAFFGQGTRLTVV.

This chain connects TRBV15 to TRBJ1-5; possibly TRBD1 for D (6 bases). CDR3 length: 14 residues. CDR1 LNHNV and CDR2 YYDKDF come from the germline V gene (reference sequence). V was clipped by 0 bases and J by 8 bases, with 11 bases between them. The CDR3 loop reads CATSRDPGAEPQHF. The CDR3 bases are TGTGCCACCAGCAGAGATCCGGGGGCCGAGCCCCAGCATTTT.

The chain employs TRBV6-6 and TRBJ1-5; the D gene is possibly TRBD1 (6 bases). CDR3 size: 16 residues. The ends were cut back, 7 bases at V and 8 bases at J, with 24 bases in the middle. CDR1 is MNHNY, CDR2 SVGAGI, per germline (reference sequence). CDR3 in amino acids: CASKGHRDPYNEPQHF. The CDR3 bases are TGTGCCAGCAAGGGACACCGGGACCCTTATAATGAGCCCCAGCATTTT.

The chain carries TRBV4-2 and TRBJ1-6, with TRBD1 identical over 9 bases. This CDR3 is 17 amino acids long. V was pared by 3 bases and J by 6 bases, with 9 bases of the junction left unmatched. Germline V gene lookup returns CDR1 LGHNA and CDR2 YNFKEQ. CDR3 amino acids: CASSQLAWGQGNSPLHF. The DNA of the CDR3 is TGTGCCAGCAGCCAGCTCGCATGGGGACAGGGTAATTCACCCCTCCACTTT.

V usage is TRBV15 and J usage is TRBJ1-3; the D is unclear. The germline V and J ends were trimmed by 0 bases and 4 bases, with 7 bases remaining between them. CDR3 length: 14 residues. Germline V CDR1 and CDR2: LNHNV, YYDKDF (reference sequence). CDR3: CATSRDQLGNTIYF. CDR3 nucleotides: TGTGCCACCAGCAGAGATCAATTGGGAAACACCATATATTTT.

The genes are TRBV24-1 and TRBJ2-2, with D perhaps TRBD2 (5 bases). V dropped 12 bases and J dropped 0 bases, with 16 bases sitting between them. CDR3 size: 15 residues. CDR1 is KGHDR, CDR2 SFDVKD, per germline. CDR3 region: CASIPGRPNTGELFF. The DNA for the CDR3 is TGTGCCTCGATACCGGGGAGACCGAACACCGGGGAGCTGTTTTTT.

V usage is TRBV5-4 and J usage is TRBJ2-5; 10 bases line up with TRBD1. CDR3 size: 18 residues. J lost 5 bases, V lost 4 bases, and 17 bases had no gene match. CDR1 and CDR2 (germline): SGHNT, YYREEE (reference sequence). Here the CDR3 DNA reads TGTGCCAGCAGCCCCCCACCGGGACAGGGGCCCCGGGGTGAGACCCAGTACTTC. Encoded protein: CASSPPPGQGPRGETQYF. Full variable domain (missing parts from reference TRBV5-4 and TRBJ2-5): ETGVTQSPTHLIKTRGQQVTLRCSSQSGHNTVSWYQQALGQGPQFIFQYYREEENGRGNFPPRFSGLQFPNYSSELNVNALELDDSALYLCASSPPPGQGPRGETQYFGPGTRLLVL.

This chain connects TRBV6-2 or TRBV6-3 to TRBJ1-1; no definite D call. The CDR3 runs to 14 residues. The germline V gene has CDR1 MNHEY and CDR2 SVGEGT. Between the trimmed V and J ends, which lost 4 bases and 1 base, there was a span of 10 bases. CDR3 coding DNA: TGTGCCAGCAGTTTTATGAGGTCGAACACTGAAGCTTTCTTT. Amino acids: CASSFMRSNTEAFF.

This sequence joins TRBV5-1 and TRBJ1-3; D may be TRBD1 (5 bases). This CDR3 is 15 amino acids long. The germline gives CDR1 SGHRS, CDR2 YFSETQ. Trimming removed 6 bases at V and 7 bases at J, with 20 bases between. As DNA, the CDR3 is TGCGCCAGCACCACGGGGGTAATAGGACGGAACACCATATATTTT. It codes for CASTTGVIGRNTIYF.

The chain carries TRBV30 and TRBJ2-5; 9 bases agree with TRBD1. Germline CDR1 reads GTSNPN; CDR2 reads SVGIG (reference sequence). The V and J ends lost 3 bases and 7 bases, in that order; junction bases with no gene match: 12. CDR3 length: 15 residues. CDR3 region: CAWSPGWDREGTQYF. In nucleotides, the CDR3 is TGTGCCTGGAGCCCCGGCTGGGACAGGGAAGGGACCCAGTACTTC.

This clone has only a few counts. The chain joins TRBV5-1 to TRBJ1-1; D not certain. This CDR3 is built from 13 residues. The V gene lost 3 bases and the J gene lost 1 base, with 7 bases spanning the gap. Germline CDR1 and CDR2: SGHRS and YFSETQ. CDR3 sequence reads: CASSWAANTEAFF. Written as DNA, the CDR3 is TGCGCCAGCAGCTGGGCGGCGAACACTGAAGCTTTCTTT. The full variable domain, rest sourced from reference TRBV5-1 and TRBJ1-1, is KAGVTQTPRYLIKTRGQQVTLSCSPISGHRSVSWYQQTPGQGLQFLFEYFSETQRNKGNFPGRFSGRQFSNSRSEMNVSTLELGDSALYLCASSWAANTEAFFGQGTRLTVV.

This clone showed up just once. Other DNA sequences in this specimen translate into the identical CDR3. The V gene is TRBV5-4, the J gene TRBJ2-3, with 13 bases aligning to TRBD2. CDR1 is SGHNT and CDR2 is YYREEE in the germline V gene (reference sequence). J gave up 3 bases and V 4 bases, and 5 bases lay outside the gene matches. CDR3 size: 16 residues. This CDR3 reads CASSRGLAGVTDTQYF. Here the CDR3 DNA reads TGTGCCAGCAGCCGCGGACTAGCGGGGGTAACAGATACGCAGTATTTT.

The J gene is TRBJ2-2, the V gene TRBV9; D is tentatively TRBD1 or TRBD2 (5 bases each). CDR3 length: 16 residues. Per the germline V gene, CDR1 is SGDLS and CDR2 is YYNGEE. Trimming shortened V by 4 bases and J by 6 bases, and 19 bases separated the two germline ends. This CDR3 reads CASSLPGPETPGELFF. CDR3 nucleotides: TGTGCCAGCAGCTTGCCGGGACCGGAAACTCCCGGGGAGCTGTTTTTT. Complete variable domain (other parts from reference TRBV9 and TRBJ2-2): DSGVTQTPKHLITATGQRVTLRCSPRSGDLSVYWYQQSLDQGLQFLIQYYNGEERAKGNILERFSAQQFPDLHSELNLSSLELGDSALYFCASSLPGPETPGELFFGEGSRLTVL.

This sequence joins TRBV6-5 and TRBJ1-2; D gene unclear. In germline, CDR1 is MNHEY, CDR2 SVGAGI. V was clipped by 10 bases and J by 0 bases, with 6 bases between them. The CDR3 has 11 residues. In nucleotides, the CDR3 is TGTGCCACAGTTGCTAACTATGGCTACACCTTC. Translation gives CATVANYGYTF.

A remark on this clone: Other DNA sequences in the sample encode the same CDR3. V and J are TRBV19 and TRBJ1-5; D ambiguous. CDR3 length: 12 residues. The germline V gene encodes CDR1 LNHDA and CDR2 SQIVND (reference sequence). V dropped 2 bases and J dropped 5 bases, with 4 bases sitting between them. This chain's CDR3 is CASSIMDQPQHF. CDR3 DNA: TGTGCCAGTAGTATAATGGATCAGCCCCAGCATTTT.

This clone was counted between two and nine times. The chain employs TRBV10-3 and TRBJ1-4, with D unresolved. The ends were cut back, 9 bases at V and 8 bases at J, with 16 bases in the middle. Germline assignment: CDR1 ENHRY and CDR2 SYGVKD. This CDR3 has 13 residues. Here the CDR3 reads CAIRLRSDEKLFF. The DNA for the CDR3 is TGTGCCATTCGATTACGGAGCGACGAAAAACTGTTTTTT.

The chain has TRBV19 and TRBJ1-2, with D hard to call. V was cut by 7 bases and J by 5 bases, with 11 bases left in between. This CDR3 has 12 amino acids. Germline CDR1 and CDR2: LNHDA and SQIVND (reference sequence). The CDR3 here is CASKDSPYGYTF. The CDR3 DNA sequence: TGTGCCAGTAAGGACTCCCCGTATGGCTACACCTTC. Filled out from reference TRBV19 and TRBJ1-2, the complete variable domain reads DGGITQSPKYLFRKEGQNVTLSCEQNLNHDAMYWYRQDPGQGLRLIYYSQIVNDFQKGDIAEGYSVSREKKESFPLTVTSAQKNPTAFYLCASKDSPYGYTFGSGTRLTVV.

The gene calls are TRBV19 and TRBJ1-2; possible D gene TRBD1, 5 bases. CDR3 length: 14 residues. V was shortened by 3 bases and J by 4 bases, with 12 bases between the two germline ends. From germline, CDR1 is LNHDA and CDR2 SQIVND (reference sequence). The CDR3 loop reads CASSIIGAGYGYTF. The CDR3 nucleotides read TGTGCCAGTAGTATCATAGGGGCTGGCTATGGCTACACCTTC. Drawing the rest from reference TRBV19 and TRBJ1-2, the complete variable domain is DGGITQSPKYLFRKEGQNVTLSCEQNLNHDAMYWYRQDPGQGLRLIYYSQIVNDFQKGDIAEGYSVSREKKESFPLTVTSAQKNPTAFYLCASSIIGAGYGYTFGSGTRLTVV.

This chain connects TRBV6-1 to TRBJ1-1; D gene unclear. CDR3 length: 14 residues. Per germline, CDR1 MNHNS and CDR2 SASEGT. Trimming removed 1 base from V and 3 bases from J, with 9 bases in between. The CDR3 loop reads CASSEVMSDTEAFF. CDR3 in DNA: TGTGCCAGCAGTGAAGTTATGTCAGACACTGAAGCTTTCTTT.

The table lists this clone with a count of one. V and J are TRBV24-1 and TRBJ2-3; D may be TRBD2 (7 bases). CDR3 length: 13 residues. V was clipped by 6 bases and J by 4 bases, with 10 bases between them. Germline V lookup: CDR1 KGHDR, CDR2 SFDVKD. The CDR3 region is CATSRGAADTQYF. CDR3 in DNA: TGTGCCACCAGTCGGGGGGCCGCAGATACGCAGTATTTT.

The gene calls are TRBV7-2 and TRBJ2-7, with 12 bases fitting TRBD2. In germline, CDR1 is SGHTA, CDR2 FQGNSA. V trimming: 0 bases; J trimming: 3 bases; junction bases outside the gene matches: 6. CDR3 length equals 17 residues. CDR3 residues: CASSLAATSGGHYEQYF. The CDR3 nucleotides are TGTGCCAGCAGCTTAGCGGCGACTAGCGGGGGACACTACGAGCAGTACTTC. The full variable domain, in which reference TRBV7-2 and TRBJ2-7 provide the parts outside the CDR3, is GAGVSQSPSNKVTEKGKDVELRCDPISGHTALYWYRQSLGQGLEFLIYFQGNSAPDKSGLPSDRFSAERTGGSVSTLTIQRTQQEDSAVYLCASSLAATSGGHYEQYFGPGTRLTVT.

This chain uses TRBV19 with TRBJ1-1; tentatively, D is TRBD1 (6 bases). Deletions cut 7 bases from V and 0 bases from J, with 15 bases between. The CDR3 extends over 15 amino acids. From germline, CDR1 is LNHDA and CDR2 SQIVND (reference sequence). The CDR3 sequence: CASTDPGVMNTEAFF. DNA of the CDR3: TGTGCCAGTACCGACCCAGGGGTCATGAACACTGAAGCTTTCTTT.

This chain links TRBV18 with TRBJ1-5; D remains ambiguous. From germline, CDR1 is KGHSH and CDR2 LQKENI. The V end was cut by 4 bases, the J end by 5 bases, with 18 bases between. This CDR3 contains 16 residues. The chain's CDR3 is CASSLPPSPGYQPQHF. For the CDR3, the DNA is TGTGCCAGCTCACTACCACCCTCGCCAGGCTATCAGCCCCAGCATTTT.

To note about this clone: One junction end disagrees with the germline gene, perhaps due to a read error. The CDR3 DNA is TGTGCCAGCAGCCTCGTGAAAACTGAAGCTTTCTTT. Amino acid sequence: CASSLVKTEAFF. The V and J genes are TRBV3-1 (or the pseudogene TRBV3-2) and TRBJ1-1, with D unclear. CDR1 is LGHDT and CDR2 is YNNKEL in the germline V gene (reference sequence). This CDR3 is 12 amino acids long.

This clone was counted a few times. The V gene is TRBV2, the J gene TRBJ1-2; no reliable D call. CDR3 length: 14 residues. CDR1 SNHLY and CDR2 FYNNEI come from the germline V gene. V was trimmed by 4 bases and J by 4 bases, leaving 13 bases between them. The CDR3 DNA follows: TGTGCCAGCAGTGTTACCGGAGAGAGCTATGGCTACACCTTC. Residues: CASSVTGESYGYTF.

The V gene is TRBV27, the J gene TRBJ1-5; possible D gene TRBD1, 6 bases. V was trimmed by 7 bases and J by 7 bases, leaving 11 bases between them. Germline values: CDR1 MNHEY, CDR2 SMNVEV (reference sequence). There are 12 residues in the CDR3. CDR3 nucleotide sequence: TGTGCCAGCAAGGGGGTTGGCCAGCCCCAGCATTTT. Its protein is CASKGVGQPQHF.

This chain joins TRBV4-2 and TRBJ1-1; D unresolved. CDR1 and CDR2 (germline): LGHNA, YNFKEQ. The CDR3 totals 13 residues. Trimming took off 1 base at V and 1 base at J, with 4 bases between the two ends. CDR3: CASSQGANTEAFF. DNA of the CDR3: TGTGCCAGCAGCCAAGGGGCGAACACTGAAGCTTTCTTT.

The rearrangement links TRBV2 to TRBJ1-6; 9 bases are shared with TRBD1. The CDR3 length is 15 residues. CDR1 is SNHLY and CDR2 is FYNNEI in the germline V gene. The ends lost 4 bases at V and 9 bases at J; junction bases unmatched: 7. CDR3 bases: TGTGCCAGCAGTGGACAGGGGGTCAAAAGTTCACCCCTCCACTTT. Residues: CASSGQGVKSSPLHF.

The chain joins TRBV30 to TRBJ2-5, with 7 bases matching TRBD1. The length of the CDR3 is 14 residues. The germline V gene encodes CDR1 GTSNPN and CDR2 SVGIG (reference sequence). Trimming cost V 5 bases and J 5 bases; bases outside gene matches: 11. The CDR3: CAWSPGTQGETQYF. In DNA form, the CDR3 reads TGTGCCTGGTCACCGGGCACACAGGGGGAGACCCAGTACTTC.